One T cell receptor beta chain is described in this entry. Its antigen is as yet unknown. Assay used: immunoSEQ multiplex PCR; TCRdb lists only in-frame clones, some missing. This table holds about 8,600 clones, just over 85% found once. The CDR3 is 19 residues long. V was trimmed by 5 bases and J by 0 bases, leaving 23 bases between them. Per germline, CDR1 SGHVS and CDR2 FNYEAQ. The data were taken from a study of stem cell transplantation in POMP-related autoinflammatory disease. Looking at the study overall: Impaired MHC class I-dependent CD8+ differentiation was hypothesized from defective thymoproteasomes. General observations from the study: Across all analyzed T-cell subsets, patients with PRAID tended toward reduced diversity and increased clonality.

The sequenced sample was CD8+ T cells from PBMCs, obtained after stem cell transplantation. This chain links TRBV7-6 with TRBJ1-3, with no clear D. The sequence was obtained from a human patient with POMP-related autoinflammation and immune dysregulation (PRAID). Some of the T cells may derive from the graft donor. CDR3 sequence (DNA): TGTGCCAGCAGCCCGATGGGAGGGTTATCAATCCACTCTGGAAACACCATATATTTT. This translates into CASSPMGGLSIHSGNTIYF.